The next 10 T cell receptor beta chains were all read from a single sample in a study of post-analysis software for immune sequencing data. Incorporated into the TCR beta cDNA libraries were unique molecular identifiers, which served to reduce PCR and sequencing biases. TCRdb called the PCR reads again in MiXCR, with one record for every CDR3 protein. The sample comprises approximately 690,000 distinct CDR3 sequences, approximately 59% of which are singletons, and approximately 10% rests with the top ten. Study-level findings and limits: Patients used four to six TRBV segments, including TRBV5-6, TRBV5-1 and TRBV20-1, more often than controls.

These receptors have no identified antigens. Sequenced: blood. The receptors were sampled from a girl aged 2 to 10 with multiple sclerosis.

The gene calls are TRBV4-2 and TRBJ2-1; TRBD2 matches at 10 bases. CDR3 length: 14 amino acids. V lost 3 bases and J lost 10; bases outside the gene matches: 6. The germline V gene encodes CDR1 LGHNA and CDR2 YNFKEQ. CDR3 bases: TGTGCCAGCAGCCACTCTAGCGGGGGACAGGAGCAGTTCTTC. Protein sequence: CASSHSSGGQEQFF.

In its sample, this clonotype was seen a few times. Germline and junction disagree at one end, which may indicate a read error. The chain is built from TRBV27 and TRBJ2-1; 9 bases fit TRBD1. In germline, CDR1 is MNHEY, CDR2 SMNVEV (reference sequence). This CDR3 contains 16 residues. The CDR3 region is CATDRGSSSSYNERFF. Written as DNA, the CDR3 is TGTGCCACGGACAGGGGTTCCTCGAGCTCCTACAATGAGCGGTTCTTC.

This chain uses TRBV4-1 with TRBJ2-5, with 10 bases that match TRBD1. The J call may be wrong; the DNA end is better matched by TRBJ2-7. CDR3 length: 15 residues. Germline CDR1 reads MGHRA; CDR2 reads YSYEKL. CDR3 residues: CASSKYGTGEHEQYF. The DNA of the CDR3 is TGCGCCAGCAGCAAATACGGGACAGGGGAACACGAGCAGTACTTC.

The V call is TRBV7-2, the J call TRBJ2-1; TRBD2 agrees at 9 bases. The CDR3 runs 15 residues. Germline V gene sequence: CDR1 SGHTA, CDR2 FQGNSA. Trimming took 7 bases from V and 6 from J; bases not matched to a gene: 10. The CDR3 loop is CASNRGTSMSNEQFF. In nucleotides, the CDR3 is TGTGCCAGCAACAGAGGGACTAGCATGAGCAATGAGCAGTTCTTC.

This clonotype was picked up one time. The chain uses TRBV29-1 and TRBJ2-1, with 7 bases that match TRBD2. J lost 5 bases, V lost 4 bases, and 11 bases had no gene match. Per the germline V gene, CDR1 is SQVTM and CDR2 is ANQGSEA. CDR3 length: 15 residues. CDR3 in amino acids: CSVGPAGPTNNEQFF. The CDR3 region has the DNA TGCAGCGTTGGTCCAGCGGGACCGACTAACAATGAGCAGTTCTTC.

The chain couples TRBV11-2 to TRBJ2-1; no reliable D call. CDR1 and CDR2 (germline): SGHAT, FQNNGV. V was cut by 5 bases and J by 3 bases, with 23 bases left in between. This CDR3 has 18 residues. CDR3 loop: CASSLKEWQSNFYNEQFF. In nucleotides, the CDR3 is TGTGCCAGCAGCCTAAAAGAGTGGCAGTCCAATTTCTACAATGAGCAGTTCTTC.

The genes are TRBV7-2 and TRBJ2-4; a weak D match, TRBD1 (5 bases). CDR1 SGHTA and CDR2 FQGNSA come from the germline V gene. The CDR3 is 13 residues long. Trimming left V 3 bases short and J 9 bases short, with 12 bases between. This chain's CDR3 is CASSLQGMGIQYF. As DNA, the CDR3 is TGTGCCAGCAGCTTGCAGGGTATGGGCATTCAGTACTTC.

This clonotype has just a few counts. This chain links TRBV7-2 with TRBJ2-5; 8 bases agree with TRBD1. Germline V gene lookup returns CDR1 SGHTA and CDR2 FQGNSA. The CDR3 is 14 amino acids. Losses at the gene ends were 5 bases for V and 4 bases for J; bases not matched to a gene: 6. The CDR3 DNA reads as TGTGCCAGCAGCGAACAGGGGGTGGGAGAGACCCAGTACTTC. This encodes CASSEQGVGETQYF. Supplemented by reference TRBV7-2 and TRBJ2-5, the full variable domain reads GAGVSQSPSNKVTEKGKDVELRCDPISGHTALYWYRQSLGQGLEFLIYFQGNSAPDKSGLPSDRFSAERTGGSVSTLTIQRTQQEDSAVYLCASSEQGVGETQYFGPGTRLLVL.

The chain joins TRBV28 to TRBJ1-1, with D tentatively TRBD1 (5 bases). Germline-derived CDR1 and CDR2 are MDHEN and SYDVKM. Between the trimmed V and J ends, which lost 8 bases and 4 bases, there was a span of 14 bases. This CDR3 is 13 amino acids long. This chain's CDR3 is CASQGGARTEAFF. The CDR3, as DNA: TGTGCCAGCCAAGGTGGGGCGCGCACTGAAGCTTTCTTT.

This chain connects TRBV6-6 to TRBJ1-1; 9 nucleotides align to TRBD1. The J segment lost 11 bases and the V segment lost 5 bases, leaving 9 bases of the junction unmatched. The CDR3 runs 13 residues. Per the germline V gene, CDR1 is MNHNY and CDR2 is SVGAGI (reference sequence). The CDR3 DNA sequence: TGTGCCAGCAGTAACAGACAGGGGGGCGAGGCTTTCTTT. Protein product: CASSNRQGGEAFF.